These 30 T cell receptor beta chains came from one sample sequenced in a study of blood T cell repertoires in COVID-19. The assay was immunoSEQ multiplex PCR, and TCRdb's table has in-frame clones only and misses some. The table has 13,000 to 15,000 clones, approximately 90% seen once. Sequencing was carried out using peripheral blood. These receptors were collected from a human donor in a cohort sampled during active COVID-19.

J is TRBJ2-5 and V is TRBV7-9; 11 bases match TRBD2. CDR1 is SEHNR and CDR2 is FQNEAQ in the germline V gene (reference sequence). The CDR3 spans 15 residues. Losses at the gene ends were 5 bases for V and 5 bases for J; bases not matched to a gene: 7. The CDR3 sequence is CASSLIAGGPETQYF. For the CDR3, the DNA is TGTGCCAGCAGCCTAATAGCGGGAGGGCCGGAGACCCAGTACTTC.

The chain employs TRBV24-1 and TRBJ2-1; 10 bases map to TRBD2. Trimming removed 0 bases from V and 8 bases from J; junction bases left unmatched: 9. The V gene's germline CDR1 is KGHDR and CDR2 SFDVKD. This CDR3 spans 17 amino acids. The chain's CDR3 is CATSDLPPSGRVYEQFF. In nucleotides, the CDR3 is TGTGCCACCAGTGATTTGCCCCCTAGCGGGAGAGTATATGAGCAGTTCTTC.

The chain links TRBV2 to TRBJ2-1; TRBD2 aligns across 8 bases. J gave up 5 bases and V 10 bases, and 13 bases lay outside the gene matches. Germline CDR1 is SNHLY and CDR2 is FYNNEI. The CDR3 runs to 15 residues. In DNA, the CDR3 is TGTGCCATTCCACATCCGGGACTAGGGAACAATGAGCAGTTCTTC. Translation: CAIPHPGLGNNEQFF.

This chain uses TRBV19 with TRBJ2-2, with 7 bases matching TRBD1. The V and J ends lost 5 bases and 6 bases, in that order; junction bases with no gene match: 15. The CDR3 extends over 17 amino acids. Germline CDR1 reads LNHDA; CDR2 reads SQIVND (reference sequence). As DNA, the CDR3 is TGTGCCAGTAGTCCCTCTCGACAGGGCTCGGACGCCGGGGAGCTGTTTTTT. This translates into CASSPSRQGSDAGELFF. Complete variable domain (other parts from reference TRBV19 and TRBJ2-2): DGGITQSPKYLFRKEGQNVTLSCEQNLNHDAMYWYRQDPGQGLRLIYYSQIVNDFQKGDIAEGYSVSREKKESFPLTVTSAQKNPTAFYLCASSPSRQGSDAGELFFGEGSRLTVL.

This clone appeared once. The rearrangement joins TRBV7-9 to TRBJ1-2, with a possible D match to TRBD1 (6 bases). Germline V gene data show CDR1 as SEHNR and CDR2 as FQNEAQ (reference sequence). Trimming pared 0 bases from V and 4 bases from J, leaving 9 bases between. This CDR3 is built from 14 residues. In nucleotides, the CDR3 is TGTGCCAGCAGCTTAGCGGCCAGGGGCTATGGCTACACCTTC. It codes for CASSLAARGYGYTF.

This clone appeared once. The chain is built from TRBV27 and TRBJ1-1, with D possibly being TRBD1 (5 bases). The CDR3 has 14 amino acids. Trimming removed 2 bases from V and 2 bases from J, with 9 bases in between. Germline V gives CDR1 MNHEY, CDR2 SMNVEV (reference sequence). The CDR3 is CASSLSGANTEAFF. CDR3 DNA sequence: TGTGCCAGCAGTTTAAGCGGGGCTAACACTGAAGCTTTCTTT.

V usage is TRBV11-2 and J usage is TRBJ1-2; TRBD1 might be the D (6 bases). The CDR3 length is 13 residues. From germline, CDR1 is SGHAT and CDR2 FQNNGV. The germline V and J ends were trimmed by 7 bases and 4 bases, with 13 bases remaining between them. CDR3 amino acids: CASIKQGSYGYTF. As DNA, the CDR3 is TGTGCCAGCATCAAACAGGGATCCTATGGCTACACCTTC.

The chain uses TRBV4-1 and TRBJ2-1; D remains unclear. The CDR3 totals 14 residues. Germline V lookup: CDR1 MGHRA, CDR2 YSYEKL. V was cut by 2 bases and J by 3 bases, with 8 bases left in between. DNA of the CDR3: TGCGCCAGCAGCCAATCATCGGGCTACAATGAGCAGTTCTTC. It specifies CASSQSSGYNEQFF.

The V and J genes are TRBV5-6 and TRBJ2-6; 8 positions agree with TRBD2. Germline V gene sequence: CDR1 SGHDT, CDR2 YYEEEE. The CDR3 totals 19 residues. V shed 2 bases, J shed 0 bases, and the junction held 10 bases outside the gene matches. CDR3 nucleotide sequence: TGTGCCAGCAGCTTTGGTCCAGCGGGGGCCGACTCTGGGGCCAACGTCCTGACTTTC. Protein: CASSFGPAGADSGANVLTF.

The V call is TRBV7-9, the J call TRBJ1-2; 7 bases align to TRBD1. V was clipped by 0 bases and J by 5 bases; unmatched bases: 3. The CDR3 is 14 amino acids. Germline CDR1 reads SEHNR; CDR2 reads FQNEAQ (reference sequence). The CDR3 loop reads CASSLADRAYGYTF. The CDR3 DNA sequence: TGTGCCAGCAGCTTAGCAGACAGGGCATATGGCTACACCTTC.

The rearrangement joins TRBV6-5 to TRBJ2-7, with 9 positions matching TRBD2. Trimming cost V 0 bases and J 2 bases; bases outside gene matches: 5. In germline, CDR1 is MNHEY, CDR2 SVGAGI. This CDR3 has 16 residues. DNA for the CDR3: TGTGCCAGCAGTTACTCTCCGCTAGCGGGGACCTACGAGCAGTACTTC. Its protein is CASSYSPLAGTYEQYF.

Only one count was recorded for this clone. The chain employs TRBV7-3 and TRBJ2-7, with 11 bases fitting TRBD2. The CDR3 spans 14 residues. The V and J ends lost 3 bases and 2 bases, in that order; junction bases with no gene match: 0. Germline CDR1 reads SGHTA; CDR2 reads FQGTGA. CDR3 in DNA: TGTGCCAGCAGCTTTAGCGGGGGGGCCTACGAGCAGTACTTC. This sequence encodes CASSFSGGAYEQYF. Based on the CDR3 plus reference TRBV7-3 and TRBJ2-7, the full variable domain is GAGVSQTPSNKVTEKGKYVELRCDPISGHTALYWYRQSLGQGPEFLIYFQGTGAADDSGLPNDRFFAVRPEGSVSTLKIQRTERGDSAVYLCASSFSGGAYEQYFGPGTRLTVT.

The V call is TRBV12-3 or TRBV12-4, the J call TRBJ2-7, with D tentatively TRBD2 (5 bases). This CDR3 has 13 residues. Trimming pared 3 bases from V and 4 bases from J, leaving 10 bases between. This CDR3 is CASSLGWTYEQYF. The CDR3 bases are TGTGCCAGCAGTTTGGGTTGGACTTACGAGCAGTACTTC.

The genes are TRBV7-9 and TRBJ2-3; 11 nucleotides align to TRBD1. Germline V gives CDR1 SEHNR, CDR2 FQNEAQ (reference sequence). There are 16 residues in the CDR3. J was trimmed by 2 bases and V by 5 bases; bases with no gene match: 6. For the CDR3, the DNA is TGTGCCAGCAGCCCGGGACAGGGGGAGGCCACAGATACGCAGTATTTT. Translation: CASSPGQGEATDTQYF.

This chain uses TRBV5-4 with TRBJ2-5; D might be TRBD1 (6 bases). Deletions cut 5 bases from V and 0 bases from J, with 17 bases between. The CDR3 totals 16 residues. The germline V gene encodes CDR1 SGHNT and CDR2 YYREEE (reference sequence). The CDR3 spells CASRAGDVEYQETQYF. The DNA of the CDR3 is TGTGCCAGCAGGGCAGGGGATGTCGAGTACCAAGAGACCCAGTACTTC. Together with reference TRBV5-4 and TRBJ2-5, the CDR3 gives the full variable domain: ETGVTQSPTHLIKTRGQQVTLRCSSQSGHNTVSWYQQALGQGPQFIFQYYREEENGRGNFPPRFSGLQFPNYSSELNVNALELDDSALYLCASRAGDVEYQETQYFGPGTRLLVL.

This sequence joins TRBV11-3 and TRBJ1-1; 7 bases align to TRBD1. Germline assignment: CDR1 SGHNT and CDR2 YENEEA. Losses at the gene ends were 5 bases for V and 1 base for J; bases not matched to a gene: 7. This CDR3 spans 15 amino acids. As DNA, the CDR3 is TGTGCCAGCAGCGCGGGGGGACAGAGGAACACTGAAGCTTTCTTT. This translates into CASSAGGQRNTEAFF.

This clone was detected only a few times. The same CDR3 also results from other DNA sequences found in this sample. This chain uses TRBV5-4 with TRBJ1-4; 9 positions match TRBD1. The CDR3 is 14 residues long. CDR1 is SGHNT and CDR2 is YYREEE in the germline V gene (reference sequence). The V gene end was trimmed by 2 bases and the J gene end by 7 bases; junction bases not matched to a gene: 3. Written as DNA, the CDR3 is TGTGCCAGCAGCTTACAGGGGGCGGCTGAAAAACTGTTTTTT. Protein sequence: CASSLQGAAEKLFF.

CDR3: CASSSPTGPEDGYTF. In DNA form, the CDR3 reads TGTGCCAGCAGTTCCCCGACAGGGCCCGAGGATGGCTACACCTTC. The J gene is TRBJ1-2, the V gene TRBV6-5; 7 nucleotides match TRBD1. Germline values: CDR1 MNHEY, CDR2 SVGAGI. After removal of 4 bases from V and 6 bases from J, the junction contained 11 bases not matched to a gene. CDR3 length equals 15 residues.

This chain connects TRBV7-9 to TRBJ2-1; 7 bases align to TRBD2. V was pared by 3 bases and J by 0 bases, with 8 bases of the junction left unmatched. Germline V gene sequence: CDR1 SEHNR, CDR2 FQNEAQ (reference sequence). The CDR3 is 17 residues long. CDR3 sequence: CASSFPREGRSYNEQFF. The CDR3 coding sequence is TGTGCCAGCAGCTTTCCAAGGGAGGGACGCTCCTACAATGAGCAGTTCTTC.

This sequence joins TRBV9 and TRBJ2-3; 7 bases match TRBD2. The ends lost 1 base at V and 3 bases at J; junction bases unmatched: 8. The CDR3 totals 16 residues. Germline V CDR1 and CDR2: SGDLS, YYNGEE. The CDR3 region is CASSVSVGGPTDTQYF. The CDR3 DNA is TGTGCCAGCAGCGTATCCGTGGGAGGGCCAACAGATACGCAGTATTTT.

The chain uses TRBV9 and TRBJ2-7; TRBD1 is a possible D gene (5 bases). V was trimmed by 5 bases and J by 3 bases, leaving 15 bases between them. This CDR3 is built from 14 residues. Germline CDR1 reads SGDLS; CDR2 reads YYNGEE. The CDR3 reads CASSRAGLDYEQYF. CDR3 nucleotides: TGTGCCAGCAGTAGGGCAGGGCTGGACTACGAGCAGTACTTC. Using reference TRBV9 and TRBJ2-7 for the parts outside the CDR3, the full variable domain is DSGVTQTPKHLITATGQRVTLRCSPRSGDLSVYWYQQSLDQGLQFLIQYYNGEERAKGNILERFSAQQFPDLHSELNLSSLELGDSALYFCASSRAGLDYEQYFGPGTRLTVT.

The chain couples TRBV7-9 to TRBJ1-3; D is undetermined. The germline V gene has CDR1 SEHNR and CDR2 FQNEAQ (reference sequence). The CDR3 sequence is 15 residues long. V was cut by 5 bases and J by 2 bases, with 13 bases left in between. The CDR3 sequence: CASSPSGEPGNTIYF. CDR3 nucleotide sequence: TGTGCCAGCAGCCCCTCCGGGGAGCCTGGAAACACCATATATTTT. Based on the CDR3 plus reference TRBV7-9 and TRBJ1-3, the full variable domain is DTGVSQNPRHKITKRGQNVTFRCDPISEHNRLYWYRQTLGQGPEFLTYFQNEAQLEKSRLLSDRFSAERPKGSFSTLEIQRTEQGDSAMYLCASSPSGEPGNTIYFGEGSWLTVV.

This chain joins TRBV2 and TRBJ1-2; 9 bases line up with TRBD1. Germline trimming cut 8 bases from V and 7 bases from J; bases unmatched to any gene: 14. The CDR3 loop spans 15 amino acids. Germline-derived CDR1 and CDR2 are SNHLY and FYNNEI. The CDR3 spells CASEGLWTGDLGYTF. CDR3 bases: TGTGCCAGCGAGGGTCTTTGGACAGGGGATCTTGGCTACACCTTC. Complete variable domain (other parts from reference TRBV2 and TRBJ1-2): EPEVTQTPSHQVTQMGQEVILRCVPISNHLYFYWYRQILGQKVEFLVSFYNNEISEKSEIFDDQFSVERPDGSNFTLKIRSTKLEDSAMYFCASEGLWTGDLGYTFGSGTRLTVV.

This clone was seen a single time. The gene calls are TRBV18 and TRBJ2-3, with TRBD2 as a possible D gene (5 bases). The CDR3 sequence is 17 residues long. Germline CDR1 and CDR2: KGHSH and LQKENI. Trimming left V 3 bases short and J 2 bases short, with 18 bases between. The CDR3 loop is CASSPTGLSRDTDTQYF. The CDR3 DNA reads as TGTGCCAGCTCACCCACGGGCCTTTCCCGGGACACAGATACGCAGTATTTT.

V is TRBV3-1 (or the pseudogene TRBV3-2) and J is TRBJ1-2; 11 nucleotides line up with TRBD1. Germline CDR1 reads LGHDT; CDR2 reads YNNKEL (reference sequence). The CDR3 spans 17 residues. The V gene end was trimmed by 4 bases and the J gene end by 2 bases; junction bases not matched to a gene: 9. CDR3 sequence reads: CASSLTGQGGSNYGYTF. The CDR3 DNA is TGTGCCAGCAGCCTAACGGGACAGGGGGGATCAAACTATGGCTACACCTTC.

In this sample, this clone is hyperexpanded (1% or more). The rearrangement uses TRBV19 and TRBJ1-5, with TRBD1 identical over 7 bases. Trimming at V came to 3 bases and at J to 3 bases, leaving 8 bases not matched to a gene. CDR1 and CDR2 from the germline V gene are LNHDA and SQIVND (reference sequence). CDR3 length: 16 residues. The CDR3 spells CASSIPVGQHNQPQHF. DNA of the CDR3: TGTGCCAGTAGTATTCCGGTGGGACAGCACAATCAGCCCCAGCATTTT.

The CDR3 nucleotides read TGTGCCAGCAGTCCATATCCCCAGACCTACAATGAGCAGTTCTTC. This encodes CASSPYPQTYNEQFF. The rearrangement uses TRBV11-3 and TRBJ2-1, with D unresolved. The germline gives CDR1 SGHNT, CDR2 YENEEA. The germline V and J ends were trimmed by 6 bases and 2 bases, with 14 bases remaining between them. The CDR3 consists of 15 residues.

V is TRBV13 and J is TRBJ2-7; a weak D match, TRBD1 (5 bases). The CDR3 spans 13 residues. The germline V and J ends were trimmed by 5 bases and 3 bases, with 11 bases remaining between them. Germline CDR1 and CDR2: PRHDT and FYEKMQ (reference sequence). The CDR3, as DNA: TGTGCCAGCAGCCTCAGGGTGTTCTACGAGCAGTACTTC. Translation: CASSLRVFYEQYF.

This clone was seen a handful of times. The rearrangement links TRBV4-2 to TRBJ2-7; 9 bases match TRBD2. Trimming at V came to 0 bases and at J to 0 bases, leaving 0 bases not matched to a gene. The germline V gene encodes CDR1 LGHNA and CDR2 YNFKEQ. This CDR3 has 15 amino acids. CDR3 residues: CASSQDSGSSYEQYF. The DNA of the CDR3 is TGTGCCAGCAGCCAAGATAGCGGGAGCTCCTACGAGCAGTACTTC.

The chain recombines TRBV19 with TRBJ1-2; a possible D gene is TRBD1 (5 bases). The germline V gene has CDR1 LNHDA and CDR2 SQIVND (reference sequence). The CDR3 totals 15 residues. V gave up 3 bases and J gave up 5 bases, with 16 bases separating them. As DNA, the CDR3 is TGTGCCAGTAGTATCGGCCAAGAGACAGCTTATGGCTACACCTTC. It encodes CASSIGQETAYGYTF.